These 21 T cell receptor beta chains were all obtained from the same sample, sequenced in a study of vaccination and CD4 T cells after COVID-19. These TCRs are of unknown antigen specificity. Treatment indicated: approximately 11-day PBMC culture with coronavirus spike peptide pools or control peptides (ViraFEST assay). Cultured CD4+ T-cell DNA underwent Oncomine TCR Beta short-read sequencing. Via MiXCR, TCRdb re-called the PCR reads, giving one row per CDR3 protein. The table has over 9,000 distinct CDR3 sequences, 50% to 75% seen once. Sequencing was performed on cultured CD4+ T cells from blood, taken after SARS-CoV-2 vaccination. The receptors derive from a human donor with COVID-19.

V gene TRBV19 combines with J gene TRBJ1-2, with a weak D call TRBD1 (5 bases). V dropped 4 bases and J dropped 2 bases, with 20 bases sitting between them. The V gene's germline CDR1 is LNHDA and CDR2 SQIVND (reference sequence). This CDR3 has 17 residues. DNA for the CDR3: TGTGCCAGTAGTAAAGAACCGGGACGAGGATCCAACTATGGCTACACCTTC. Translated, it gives CASSKEPGRGSNYGYTF.

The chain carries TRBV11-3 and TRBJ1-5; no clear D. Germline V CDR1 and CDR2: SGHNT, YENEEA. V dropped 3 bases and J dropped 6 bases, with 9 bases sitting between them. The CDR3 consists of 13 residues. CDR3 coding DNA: TGTGCCAGCAGCTTGGATCCGGGTCAGCCCCAGCATTTT. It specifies CASSLDPGQPQHF.

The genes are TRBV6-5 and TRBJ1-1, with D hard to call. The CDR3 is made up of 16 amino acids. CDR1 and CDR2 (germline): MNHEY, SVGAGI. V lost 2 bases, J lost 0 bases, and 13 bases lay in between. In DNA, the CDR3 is TGTGCCAGCAGTTACAGAGACAAGCTGATGAACACTGAAGCTTTCTTT. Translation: CASSYRDKLMNTEAFF.

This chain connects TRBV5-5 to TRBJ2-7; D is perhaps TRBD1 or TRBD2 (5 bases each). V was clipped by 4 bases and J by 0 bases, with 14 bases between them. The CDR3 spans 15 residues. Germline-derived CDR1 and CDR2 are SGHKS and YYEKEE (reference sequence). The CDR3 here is CASSTGPSTSYEQYF. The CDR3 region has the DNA TGTGCCAGCAGCACGGGACCGAGCACCTCCTACGAGCAGTACTTC.

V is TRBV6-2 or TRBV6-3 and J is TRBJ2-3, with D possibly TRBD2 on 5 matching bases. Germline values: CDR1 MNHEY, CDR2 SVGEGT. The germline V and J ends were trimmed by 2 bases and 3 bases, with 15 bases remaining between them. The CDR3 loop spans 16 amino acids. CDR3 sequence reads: CASSYTRAGDTDTQYF. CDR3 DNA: TGTGCCAGCAGTTACACCCGGGCCGGGGATACAGATACGCAGTATTTT.

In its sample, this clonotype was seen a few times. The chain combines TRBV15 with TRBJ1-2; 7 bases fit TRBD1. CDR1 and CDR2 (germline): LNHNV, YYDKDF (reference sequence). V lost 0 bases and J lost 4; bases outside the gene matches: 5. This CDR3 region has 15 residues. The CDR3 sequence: CATSRDRQGTYGYTF. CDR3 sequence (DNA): TGTGCCACCAGCAGAGACCGACAGGGAACCTATGGCTACACCTTC.

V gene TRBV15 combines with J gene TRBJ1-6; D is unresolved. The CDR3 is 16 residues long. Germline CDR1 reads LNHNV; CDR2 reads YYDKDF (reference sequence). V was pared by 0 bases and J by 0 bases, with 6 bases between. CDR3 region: CATSRDLGSYNSPLHF. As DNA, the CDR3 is TGTGCCACCAGCAGAGATCTGGGCTCCTATAATTCACCCCTCCACTTT.

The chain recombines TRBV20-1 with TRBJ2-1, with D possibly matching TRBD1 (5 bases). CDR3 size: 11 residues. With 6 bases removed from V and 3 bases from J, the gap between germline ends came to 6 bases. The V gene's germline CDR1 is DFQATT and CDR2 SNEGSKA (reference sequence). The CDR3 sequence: CSAQGYNEQFF. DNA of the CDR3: TGCAGTGCCCAGGGCTACAATGAGCAGTTCTTC.

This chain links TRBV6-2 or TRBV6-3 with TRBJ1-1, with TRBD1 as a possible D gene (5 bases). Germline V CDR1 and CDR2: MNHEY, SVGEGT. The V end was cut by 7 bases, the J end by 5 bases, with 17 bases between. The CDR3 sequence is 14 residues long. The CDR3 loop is CASTRTPGETEAFF. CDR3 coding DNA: TGTGCCAGCACCCGGACTCCGGGGGAGACTGAAGCTTTCTTT.

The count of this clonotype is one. The CDR3 reads CASNPGGGAADTQYF. Written as DNA, the CDR3 is TGTGCCAGCAACCCGGGCGGGGGGGCCGCGGATACGCAGTATTTT. The V and J genes are TRBV7-9 and TRBJ2-3; TRBD2 matches 9 bases. Germline-derived CDR1 and CDR2 are SEHNR and FQNEAQ (reference sequence). The CDR3 is 15 residues long. V was pared by 7 bases and J by 6 bases, with 11 bases of the junction left unmatched.

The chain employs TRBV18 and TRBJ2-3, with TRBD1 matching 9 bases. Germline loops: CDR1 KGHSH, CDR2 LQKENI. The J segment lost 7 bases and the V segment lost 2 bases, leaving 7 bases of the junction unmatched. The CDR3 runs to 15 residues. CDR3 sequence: CASSPRDRVKNTQYF. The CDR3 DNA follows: TGTGCCAGCTCACCAAGGGACAGGGTGAAAAATACGCAGTATTTT.

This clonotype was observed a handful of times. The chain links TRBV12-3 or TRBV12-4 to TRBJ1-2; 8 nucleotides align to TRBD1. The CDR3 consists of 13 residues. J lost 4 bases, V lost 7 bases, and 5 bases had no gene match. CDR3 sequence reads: CASTLTGAYGYTF. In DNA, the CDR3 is TGTGCCAGCACTCTGACAGGGGCCTATGGCTACACCTTC.

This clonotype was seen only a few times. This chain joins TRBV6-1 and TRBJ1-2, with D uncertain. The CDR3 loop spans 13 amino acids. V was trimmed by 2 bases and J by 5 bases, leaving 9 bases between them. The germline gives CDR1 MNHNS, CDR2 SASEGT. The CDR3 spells CASSESREYGYTF. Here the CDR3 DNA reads TGTGCCAGCAGTGAATCAAGGGAGTATGGCTACACCTTC.

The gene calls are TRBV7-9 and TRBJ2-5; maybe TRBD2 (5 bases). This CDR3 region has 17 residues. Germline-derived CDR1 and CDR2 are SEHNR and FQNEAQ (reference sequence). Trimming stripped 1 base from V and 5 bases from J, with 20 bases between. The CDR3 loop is CASSLGGVAPERETQYF. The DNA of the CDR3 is TGTGCCAGCAGCTTAGGGGGAGTGGCACCTGAGAGGGAGACCCAGTACTTC. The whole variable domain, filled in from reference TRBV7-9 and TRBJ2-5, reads DTGVSQNPRHKITKRGQNVTFRCDPISEHNRLYWYRQTLGQGPEFLTYFQNEAQLEKSRLLSDRFSAERPKGSFSTLEIQRTEQGDSAMYLCASSLGGVAPERETQYFGPGTRLLVL.

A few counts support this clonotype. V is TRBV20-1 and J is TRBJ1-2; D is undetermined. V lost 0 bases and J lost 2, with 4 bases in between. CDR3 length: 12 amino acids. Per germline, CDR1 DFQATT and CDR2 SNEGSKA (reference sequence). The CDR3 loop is CSARDKNYGYTF. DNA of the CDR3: TGCAGTGCTAGAGACAAAAACTATGGCTACACCTTC.

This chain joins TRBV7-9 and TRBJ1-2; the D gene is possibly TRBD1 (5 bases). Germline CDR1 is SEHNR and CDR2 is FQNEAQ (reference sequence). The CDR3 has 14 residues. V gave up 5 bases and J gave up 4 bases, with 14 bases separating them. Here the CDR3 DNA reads TGTGCCAGCAGCGCAGTCCGGGACTCCTATGGCTACACCTTC. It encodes CASSAVRDSYGYTF.

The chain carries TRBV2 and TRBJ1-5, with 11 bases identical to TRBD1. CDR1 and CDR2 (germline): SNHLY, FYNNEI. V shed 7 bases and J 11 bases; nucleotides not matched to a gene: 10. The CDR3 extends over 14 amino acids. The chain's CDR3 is CASTMDRGRLAQHF. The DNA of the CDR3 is TGTGCCAGCACCATGGACAGGGGGCGCTTGGCCCAGCATTTT.

The CDR3 coding sequence is TGTGCCAGCAGGCCAGCGGGACTAGCGGATTACAATGAGCAGTTCTTC. This encodes CASRPAGLADYNEQFF. The chain employs TRBV7-2 and TRBJ2-1; TRBD2 matches at 11 bases. CDR1 and CDR2 (germline): SGHTA, FQGNSA. The junction had 8 bases not matched to a gene; V was cut back by 6 bases and J by 4 bases. The CDR3 length is 16 residues. Filled out from reference TRBV7-2 and TRBJ2-1, the complete variable domain reads GAGVSQSPSNKVTEKGKDVELRCDPISGHTALYWYRQSLGQGLEFLIYFQGNSAPDKSGLPSDRFSAERTGGSVSTLTIQRTQQEDSAVYLCASRPAGLADYNEQFFGPGTRLTVL.

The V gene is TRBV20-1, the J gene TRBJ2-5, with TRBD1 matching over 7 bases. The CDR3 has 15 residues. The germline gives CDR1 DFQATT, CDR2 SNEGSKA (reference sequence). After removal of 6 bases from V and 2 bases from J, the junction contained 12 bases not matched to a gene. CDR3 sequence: CSANQPGQIQETQYF. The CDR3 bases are TGCAGTGCAAACCAGCCGGGACAGATACAAGAGACCCAGTACTTC.

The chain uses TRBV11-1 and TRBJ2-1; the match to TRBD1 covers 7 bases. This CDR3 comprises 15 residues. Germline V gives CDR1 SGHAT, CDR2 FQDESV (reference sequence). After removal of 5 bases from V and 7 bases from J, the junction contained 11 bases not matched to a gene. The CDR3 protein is CASSPPGTVRNEQFF. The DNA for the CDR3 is TGTGCCAGCAGCCCTCCCGGGACAGTCAGGAATGAGCAGTTCTTC. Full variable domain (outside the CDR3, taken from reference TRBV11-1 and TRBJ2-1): EAEVAQSPRYKITEKSQAVAFWCDPISGHATLYWYRQILGQGPELLVQFQDESVVDDSQLPKDRFSAERLKGVDSTLKIQPAELGDSAMYLCASSPPGTVRNEQFFGPGTRLTVL.

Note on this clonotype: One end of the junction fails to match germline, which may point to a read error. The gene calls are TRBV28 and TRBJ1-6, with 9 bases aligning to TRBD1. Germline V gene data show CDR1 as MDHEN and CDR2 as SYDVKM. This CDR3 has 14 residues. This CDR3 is CAISPTGGGSPLHF. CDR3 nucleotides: TGTGCCATCAGTCCGACAGGGGGTGGTTCACCCCTCCACTTT.